Sequencing of this T cell receptor beta chain was carried out in a study of blood T cell repertoires in COVID-19. Study information: The United States, Italy and Spain were the sources of the acute and convalescent COVID-19 samples. PBMCs, B-cell-depleted T cells, or T cells were the source of the cDNA or gDNA that made up the material.

As processed by the authors: Amplification from reference gene primers served as the basis for estimated nucleated cell counts. Profiling relied on immunoSEQ multiplex PCR, and the TCRdb table lists in-frame clones only, not all of them. D and trimming come from the DNA, and the V and J calls and clone size come from that table. The data show around 270,000 clones, roughly 84% seen once. The CDR3 length is 16 residues. Germline V gene lookup returns CDR1 SGHTA and CDR2 FQGNSA. Trimming removed 6 bases from V and 4 bases from J; junction bases left unmatched: 14. Source material: peripheral blood. The receptor was derived from a woman in her thirties or forties who had recovered from COVID-19. The chain recombines TRBV7-2 with TRBJ1-1; 7 bases map to TRBD1. The CDR3 region is CASRPPRGRMATEAFF. DNA of the CDR3: TGTGCCAGCAGACCTCCGAGGGGGCGAATGGCCACTGAAGCTTTCTTT.